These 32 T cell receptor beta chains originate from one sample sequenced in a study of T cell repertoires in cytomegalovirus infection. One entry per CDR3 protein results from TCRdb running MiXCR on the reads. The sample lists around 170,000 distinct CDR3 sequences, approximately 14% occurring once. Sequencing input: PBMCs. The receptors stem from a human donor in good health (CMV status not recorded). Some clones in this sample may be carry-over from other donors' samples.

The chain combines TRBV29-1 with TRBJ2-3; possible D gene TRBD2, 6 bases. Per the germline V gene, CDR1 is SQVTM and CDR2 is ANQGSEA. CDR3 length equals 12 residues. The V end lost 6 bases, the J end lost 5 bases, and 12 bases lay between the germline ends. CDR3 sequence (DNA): TGCAGCGTCCCCCGGAGGGGAGATACGCAGTATTTT. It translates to CSVPRRGDTQYF.

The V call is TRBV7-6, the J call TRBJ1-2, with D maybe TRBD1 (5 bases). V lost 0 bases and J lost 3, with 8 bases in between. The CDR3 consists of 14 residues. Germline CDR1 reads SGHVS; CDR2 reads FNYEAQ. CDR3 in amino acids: CASSLAAGDYGYTF. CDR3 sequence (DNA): TGTGCCAGCAGCTTAGCGGCGGGGGACTATGGCTACACCTTC.

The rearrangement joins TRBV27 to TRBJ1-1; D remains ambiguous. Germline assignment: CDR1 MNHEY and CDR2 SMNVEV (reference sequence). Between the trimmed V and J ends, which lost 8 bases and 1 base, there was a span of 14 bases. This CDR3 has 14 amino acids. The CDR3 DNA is TGTGCCAGCGGCTACAAATTTCCGAACACTGAAGCTTTCTTT. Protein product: CASGYKFPNTEAFF.

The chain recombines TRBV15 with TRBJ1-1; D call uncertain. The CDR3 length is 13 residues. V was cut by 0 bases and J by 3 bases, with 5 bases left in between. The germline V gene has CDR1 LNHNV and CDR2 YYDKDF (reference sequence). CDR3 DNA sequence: TGTGCCACCAGCAGAGATCTCGACACTGAAGCTTTCTTT. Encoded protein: CATSRDLDTEAFF.

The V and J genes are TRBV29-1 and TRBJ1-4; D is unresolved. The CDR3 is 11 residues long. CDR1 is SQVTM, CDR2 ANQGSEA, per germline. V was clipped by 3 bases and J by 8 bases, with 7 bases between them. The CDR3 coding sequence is TGCAGCGTTGAGACATACGAAAAACTGTTTTTT. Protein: CSVETYEKLFF.

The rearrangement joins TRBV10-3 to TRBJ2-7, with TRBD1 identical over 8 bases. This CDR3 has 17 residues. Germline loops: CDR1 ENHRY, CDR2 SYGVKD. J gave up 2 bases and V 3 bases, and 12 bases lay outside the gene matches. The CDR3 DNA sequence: TGTGCCATCAGTGACACTGGACAGGGAGCCCCAACCTACGAGCAGTACTTC. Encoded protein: CAISDTGQGAPTYEQYF.

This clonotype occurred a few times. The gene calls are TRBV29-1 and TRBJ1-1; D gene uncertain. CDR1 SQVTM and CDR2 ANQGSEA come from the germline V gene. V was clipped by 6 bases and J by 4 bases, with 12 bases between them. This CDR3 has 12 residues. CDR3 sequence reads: CSVHAGGTEAFF. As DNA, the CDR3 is TGCAGCGTACATGCGGGTGGCACTGAAGCTTTCTTT.

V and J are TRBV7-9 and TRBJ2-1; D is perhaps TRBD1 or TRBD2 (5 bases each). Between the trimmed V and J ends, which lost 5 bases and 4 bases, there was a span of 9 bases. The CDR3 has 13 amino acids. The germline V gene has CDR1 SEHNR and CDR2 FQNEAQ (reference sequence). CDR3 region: CASSGTTYNEQFF. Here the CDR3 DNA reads TGTGCCAGCAGCGGGACCACTTACAATGAGCAGTTCTTC.

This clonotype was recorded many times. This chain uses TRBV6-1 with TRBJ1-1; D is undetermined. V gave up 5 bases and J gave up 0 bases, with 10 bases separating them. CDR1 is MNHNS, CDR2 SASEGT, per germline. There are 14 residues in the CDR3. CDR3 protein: CASSSQVLNTEAFF. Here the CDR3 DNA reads TGTGCCAGCAGTTCCCAAGTACTGAACACTGAAGCTTTCTTT.

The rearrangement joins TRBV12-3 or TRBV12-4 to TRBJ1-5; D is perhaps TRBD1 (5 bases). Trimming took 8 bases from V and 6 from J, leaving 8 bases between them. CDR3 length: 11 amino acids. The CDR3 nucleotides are TGTGCCAGCGGCCAGGGTCAGCCCCAGCATTTT. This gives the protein CASGQGQPQHF.

This CDR3 reads CASSLRGASSGNYEQYF. The CDR3 coding sequence is TGTGCCAGCTCACTGAGGGGGGCGTCTAGCGGGAATTACGAGCAGTACTTC. The rearrangement uses TRBV18 and TRBJ2-7; 9 positions match TRBD2. J lost 4 bases, V lost 4 bases, and 14 bases had no gene match. CDR1 KGHSH and CDR2 LQKENI come from the germline V gene. The CDR3 sequence is 17 residues long.

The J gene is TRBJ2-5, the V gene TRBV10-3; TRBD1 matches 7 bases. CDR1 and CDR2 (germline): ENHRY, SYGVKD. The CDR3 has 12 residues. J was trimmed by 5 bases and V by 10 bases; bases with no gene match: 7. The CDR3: CASKGAKETQYF. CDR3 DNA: TGTGCCAGCAAGGGGGCGAAGGAGACCCAGTACTTC.

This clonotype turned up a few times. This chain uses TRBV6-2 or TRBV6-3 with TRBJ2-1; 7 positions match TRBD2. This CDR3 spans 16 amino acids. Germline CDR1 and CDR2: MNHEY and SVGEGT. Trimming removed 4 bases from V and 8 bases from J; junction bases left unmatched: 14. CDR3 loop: CASSSRAGAHYDEQFF. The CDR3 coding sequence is TGTGCCAGCAGTTCCCGCGCGGGAGCTCATTACGATGAGCAGTTCTTC.

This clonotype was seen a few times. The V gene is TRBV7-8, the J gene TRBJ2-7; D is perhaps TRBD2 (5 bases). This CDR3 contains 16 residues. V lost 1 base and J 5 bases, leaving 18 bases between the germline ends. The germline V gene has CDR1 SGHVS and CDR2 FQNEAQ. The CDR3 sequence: CASSLGGSSSLHEQYF. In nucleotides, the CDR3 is TGTGCCAGCAGCTTAGGAGGGTCTAGTTCCCTCCACGAGCAGTACTTC.

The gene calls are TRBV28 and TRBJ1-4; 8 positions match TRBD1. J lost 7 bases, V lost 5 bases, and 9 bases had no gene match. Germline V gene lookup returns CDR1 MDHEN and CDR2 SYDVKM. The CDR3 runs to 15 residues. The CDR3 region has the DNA TGTGCCAGCAGTCCTCCAGGGGGCAAGACTGAAAAACTGTTTTTT. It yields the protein CASSPPGGKTEKLFF.

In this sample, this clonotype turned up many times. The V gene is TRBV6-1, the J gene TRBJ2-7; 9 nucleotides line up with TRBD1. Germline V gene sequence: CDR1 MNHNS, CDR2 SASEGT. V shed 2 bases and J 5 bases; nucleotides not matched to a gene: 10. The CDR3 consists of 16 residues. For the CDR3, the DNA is TGTGCCAGCAGTGAAACTCCGGGACAGGGTTCCGACGAGCAGTACTTC. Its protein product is CASSETPGQGSDEQYF.

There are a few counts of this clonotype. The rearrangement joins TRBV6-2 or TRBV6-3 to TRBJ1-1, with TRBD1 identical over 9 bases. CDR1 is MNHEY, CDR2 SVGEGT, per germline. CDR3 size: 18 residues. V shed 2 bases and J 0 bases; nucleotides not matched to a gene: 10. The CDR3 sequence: CASSYPGQGRPMNTEAFF. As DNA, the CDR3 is TGTGCCAGCAGTTACCCTGGACAGGGGCGCCCCATGAACACTGAAGCTTTCTTT.

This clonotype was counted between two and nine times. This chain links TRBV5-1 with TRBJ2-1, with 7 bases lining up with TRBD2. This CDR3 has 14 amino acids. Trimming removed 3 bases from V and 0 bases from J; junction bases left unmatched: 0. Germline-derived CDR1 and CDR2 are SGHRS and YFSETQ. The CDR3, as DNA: TGCGCCAGCAGCTGGGAGGGCTCCTACAATGAGCAGTTCTTC. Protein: CASSWEGSYNEQFF.

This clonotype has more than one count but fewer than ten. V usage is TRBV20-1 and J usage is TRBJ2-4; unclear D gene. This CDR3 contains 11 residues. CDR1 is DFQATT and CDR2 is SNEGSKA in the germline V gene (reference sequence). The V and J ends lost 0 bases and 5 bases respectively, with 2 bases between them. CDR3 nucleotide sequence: TGCAGTGCTAGAGATCAAAACATTCAGTACTTC. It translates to CSARDQNIQYF.

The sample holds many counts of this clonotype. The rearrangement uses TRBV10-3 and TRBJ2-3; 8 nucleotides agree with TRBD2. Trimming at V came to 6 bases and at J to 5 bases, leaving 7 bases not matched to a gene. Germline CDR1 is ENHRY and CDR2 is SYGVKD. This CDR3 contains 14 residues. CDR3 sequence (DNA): TGTGCCATCAGCCCGGGACTAGAAGGAGATACGCAGTATTTT. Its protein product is CAISPGLEGDTQYF.

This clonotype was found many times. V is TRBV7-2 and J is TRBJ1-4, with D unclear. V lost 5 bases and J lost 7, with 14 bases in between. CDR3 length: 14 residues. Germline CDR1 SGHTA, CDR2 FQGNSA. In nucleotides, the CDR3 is TGTGCCAGCAGCCGAGCTTTAATCGGTGAAAAACTGTTTTTT. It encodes CASSRALIGEKLFF. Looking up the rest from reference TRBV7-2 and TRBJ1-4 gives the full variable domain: GAGVSQSPSNKVTEKGKDVELRCDPISGHTALYWYRQSLGQGLEFLIYFQGNSAPDKSGLPSDRFSAERTGGSVSTLTIQRTQQEDSAVYLCASSRALIGEKLFFGSGTQLSVL.

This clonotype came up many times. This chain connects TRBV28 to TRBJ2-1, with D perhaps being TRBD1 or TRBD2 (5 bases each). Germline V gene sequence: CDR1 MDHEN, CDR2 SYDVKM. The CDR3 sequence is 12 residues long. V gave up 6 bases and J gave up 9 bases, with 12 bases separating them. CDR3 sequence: CASSPGRLEQFF. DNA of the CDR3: TGTGCCAGCAGCCCGGGACGGCTTGAGCAGTTCTTC.

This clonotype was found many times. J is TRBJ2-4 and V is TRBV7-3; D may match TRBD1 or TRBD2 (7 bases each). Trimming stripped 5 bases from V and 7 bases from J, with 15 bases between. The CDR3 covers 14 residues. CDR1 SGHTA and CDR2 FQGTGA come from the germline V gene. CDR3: CASSPQGEGNIQYF. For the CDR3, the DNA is TGTGCCAGCAGCCCCCAGGGGGAGGGGAACATTCAGTACTTC. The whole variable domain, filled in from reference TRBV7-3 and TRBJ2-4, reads GAGVSQTPSNKVTEKGKYVELRCDPISGHTALYWYRQSLGQGPEFLIYFQGTGAADDSGLPNDRFFAVRPEGSVSTLKIQRTERGDSAVYLCASSPQGEGNIQYFGAGTRLSVL.

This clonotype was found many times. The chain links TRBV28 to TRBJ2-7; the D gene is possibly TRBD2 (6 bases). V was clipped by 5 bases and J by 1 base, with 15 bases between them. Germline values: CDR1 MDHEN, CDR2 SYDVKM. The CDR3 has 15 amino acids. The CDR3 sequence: CASSLTSPPSYEQYF. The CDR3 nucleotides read TGTGCCAGCAGTCTTACTAGCCCACCTTCCTACGAGCAGTACTTC.

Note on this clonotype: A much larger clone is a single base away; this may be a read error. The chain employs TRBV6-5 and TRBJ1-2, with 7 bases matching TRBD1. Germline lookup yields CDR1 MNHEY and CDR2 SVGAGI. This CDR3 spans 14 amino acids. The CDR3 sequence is CAGSYMTGKDGYTF. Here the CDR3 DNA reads TGTGCCGGCAGTTACATGACAGGGAAGGATGGCTACACCTTC.

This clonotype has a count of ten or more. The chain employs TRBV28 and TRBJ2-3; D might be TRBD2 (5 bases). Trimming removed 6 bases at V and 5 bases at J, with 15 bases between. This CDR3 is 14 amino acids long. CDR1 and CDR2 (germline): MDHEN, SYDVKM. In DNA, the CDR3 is TGTGCCAGCAGGGGGAACGGGATCATAGATACGCAGTATTTT. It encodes CASRGNGIIDTQYF.

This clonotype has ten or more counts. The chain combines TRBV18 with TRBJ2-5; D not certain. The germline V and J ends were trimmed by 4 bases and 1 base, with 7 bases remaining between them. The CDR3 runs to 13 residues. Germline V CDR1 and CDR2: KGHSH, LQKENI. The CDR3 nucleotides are TGTGCCAGCTCACTCATCAGCCAAGAGACCCAGTACTTC. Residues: CASSLISQETQYF.

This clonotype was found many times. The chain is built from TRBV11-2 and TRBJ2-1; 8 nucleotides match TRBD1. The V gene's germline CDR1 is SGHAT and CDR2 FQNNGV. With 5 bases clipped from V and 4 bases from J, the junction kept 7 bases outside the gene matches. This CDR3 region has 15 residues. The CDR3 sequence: CASSRQGAEYNEQFF. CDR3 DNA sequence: TGTGCCAGCAGCCGTCAGGGGGCAGAATACAATGAGCAGTTCTTC. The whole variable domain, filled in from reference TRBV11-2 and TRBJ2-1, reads EAGVAQSPRYKIIEKRQSVAFWCNPISGHATLYWYQQILGQGPKLLIQFQNNGVVDDSQLPKDRFSAERLKGVDSTLKIQPAKLEDSAVYLCASSRQGAEYNEQFFGPGTRLTVL.

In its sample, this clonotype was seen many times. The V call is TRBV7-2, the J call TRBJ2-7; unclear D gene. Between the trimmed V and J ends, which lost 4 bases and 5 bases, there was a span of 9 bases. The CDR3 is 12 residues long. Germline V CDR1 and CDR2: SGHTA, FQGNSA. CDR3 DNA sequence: TGTGCCAGCAGCTCCCGGGTCCACGAGCAGTACTTC. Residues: CASSSRVHEQYF.

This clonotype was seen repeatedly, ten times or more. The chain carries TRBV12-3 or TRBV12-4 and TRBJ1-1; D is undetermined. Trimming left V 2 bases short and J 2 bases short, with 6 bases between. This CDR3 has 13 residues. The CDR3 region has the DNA TGTGCCAGCAGTTTACTGGACAACACTGAAGCTTTCTTT. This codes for CASSLLDNTEAFF.

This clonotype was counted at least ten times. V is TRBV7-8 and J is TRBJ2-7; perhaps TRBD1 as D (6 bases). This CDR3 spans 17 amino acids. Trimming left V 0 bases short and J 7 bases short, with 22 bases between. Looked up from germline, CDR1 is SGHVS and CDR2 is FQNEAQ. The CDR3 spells CASSLAPGSGAGWEQYF. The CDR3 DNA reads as TGTGCCAGCAGCTTAGCCCCGGGATCAGGGGCAGGGTGGGAGCAGTACTTC.

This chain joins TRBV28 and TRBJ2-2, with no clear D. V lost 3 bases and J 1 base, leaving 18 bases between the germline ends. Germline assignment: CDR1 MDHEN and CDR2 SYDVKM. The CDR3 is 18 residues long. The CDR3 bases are TGTGCCAGCAGTTTTGGTCGTCGTCTGGGGATGAACACCGGGGAGCTGTTTTTT. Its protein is CASSFGRRLGMNTGELFF.